The T cell receptor beta chain under discussion was sequenced for a study of T-cell reconstitution after alpha-beta-depleted transplantation in children. Findings and caveats of the study: In patients about two months after transplant, alpha-beta T cells reportedly arose from several hundred expanded graft clones. T-cell counts and diversity at one year following transplant were attributed mainly to newly produced T cells. Some patients' high day-60 TCRbeta diversity was attributed to recipient cells surviving conditioning.

The authors prepared the TCRbeta library with unique molecular identifiers. TCRdb called the PCR reads again in MiXCR, with one record for every CDR3 protein. Among around 440,000 distinct CDR3 sequences listed, 16% were seen once. This clonotype was picked up a small number of times. Its specificity is not known. The sequence was obtained from a boy in the first two years of life who had a stem cell transplant for Wiskott-Aldrich syndrome, so the T cells may come from the graft donor. The source material was PBMCs, mostly from graft donor cells, sampled 360 days after TCRalphabeta/CD19-depleted stem cell transplant.

CDR3 residues: CASSYGRDNEQFF. The DNA for the CDR3 is TGTGCCAGCAGCTACGGGAGGGATAATGAGCAGTTCTTC. The chain joins TRBV12-3 or TRBV12-4 to TRBJ2-1; 8 positions agree with TRBD2. The CDR3 contains 13 residues. V gave up 6 bases and J gave up 7 bases; unmatched junction bases: 5.